A selection of T cell receptor beta chains follows, all from one sample in a study of blood T cells in healthy people across ages. In TCRdb, the 5' RACE reads were re-called with MiXCR into one record per CDR3 protein. This table holds about 800,000 distinct CDR3 sequences, 46% found once. Source material: blood. The source of these receptors is a man at least 80 years old in good health. Both conserved end residues are part of each CDR3. D genes are given only for firm matches. Clone size is given for some rows only: seen once, a few or many times, or a class if the clone is expanded.

abundance | d_gene | j_gene | v_gene | CDR3aa | CDR3nt
once | TRBD2 | TRBJ2-1 | TRBV28 | CASSLFGAGGLVEQFF | TGTGCCAGCAGTTTATTTGGAGCGGGGGGGCTGGTTGAGCAGTTCTTC
many | TRBD2 | TRBJ2-7 | TRBV7-3 | CASSLIGTSSYEQYF | TGTGCCAGCAGCTTAATTGGGACTAGCTCCTACGAGCAGTACTTC
once | TRBD2 | TRBJ2-5 | TRBV24-1 | CATSDVAGEQYF | TGTGCCACCAGTGACGTAGCGGGTGAGCAGTACTTC
- | TRBD2 | TRBJ2-1 | TRBV24-1 | CATSDFPQLAGHDEQFF | TGTGCCACCAGTGATTTTCCCCAACTAGCGGGGCATGATGAGCAGTTCTTC
- | TRBD2 | TRBJ2-2 | TRBV6-5 | CASSYLGLAGDSSTGELFF | TGTGCCAGCAGTTATCTCGGACTAGCGGGAGATAGTAGCACCGGGGAGCTGTTTTTT
- | - | TRBJ2-6 | TRBV12-3/TRBV12-4 | CASSLSSTRANVLTF | TGTGCCAGCAGTTTATCCTCGACCCGGGCCAACGTCCTGACTTTC
- | - | TRBJ1-5 | TRBV10-3 | CAIRGGANQPQHF | TGTGCCATCAGGGGCGGGGCAAATCAGCCCCAGCATTTT
- | TRBD2 | TRBJ2-7 | TRBV6-5 | CASSTGTRESEQYF | TGTGCCAGCAGTACCGGGACTAGGGAAAGCGAGCAGTACTTC
few | - | TRBJ2-7 | TRBV27 | CASSARYDEQYF | TGTGCCAGCAGTGCGCGCTACGATGAGCAGTACTTC
- | TRBD1 | TRBJ2-3 | TRBV20-1 | CRTGNTDTQYF | TGCAGGACAGGGAACACAGATACGCAGTATTTT
- | - | TRBJ1-3 | TRBV29-1 | CSAEAAGNTIYF | TGCAGCGCCGAGGCGGCTGGAAACACCATATATTTT
- | TRBD1 | TRBJ1-1 | TRBV4-3 | CASSQGMTGENTEAFF | TGCGCCAGCAGCCAGGGGATGACAGGGGAGAACACTGAAGCTTTCTTT
- | TRBD2 | TRBJ2-5 | TRBV6-4 | CASSRAGGSYNEQYF | TGTGCCAGCAGTAGAGCGGGAGGCTCCTACAATGAGCAGTACTTC
- | - | TRBJ2-3 | TRBV29-1 | CSVLEESGTLSTDTQYF | TGCAGCGTTTTGGAGGAATCCGGGACGCTTAGCACAGATACGCAGTATTTT
- | - | TRBJ1-2 | TRBV12-3/TRBV12-4 | CASSFHQGYGYTF | TGTGCCAGCAGTTTTCACCAGGGGTATGGCTACACCTTC
- | - | TRBJ1-6 | TRBV28 | CASSVHGEVRSPLHF | TGTGCCAGCAGTGTTCATGGAGAGGTGAGGTCACCCCTCCACTTT
many | - | TRBJ1-2 | TRBV20-1 | CSANHLNYGYTF | TGCAGTGCTAACCACCTTAACTATGGCTACACCTTC
- | TRBD2 | TRBJ2-5 | TRBV20-1 | CSACTSGGSQETQYF | TGCAGTGCCTGTACTAGCGGGGGGTCACAAGAGACCCAGTACTTC
few | - | TRBJ2-7 | TRBV6-9 | CASSYLRRHEQYF | TGTGCCAGCAGTTATCTCCGTAGGCACGAGCAGTACTTC
- | - | TRBJ2-3 | TRBV7-9 | CANSFTGAQPDTQYF | TGTGCCAACAGCTTTACGGGCGCCCAGCCAGATACGCAGTATTTT
many | TRBD2 | TRBJ2-3 | TRBV12-3/TRBV12-4 | CASTGLAGVGDTQYF | TGTGCCAGCACAGGACTAGCGGGAGTTGGAGATACGCAGTATTTT
- | - | TRBJ2-1 | TRBV7-9 | CASSLMGSYNEQFF | TGTGCCAGCAGCTTAATGGGCAGCTACAATGAGCAGTTCTTC
- | - | TRBJ2-2 | TRBV6-2/TRBV6-3 | CASSSSDQIHTGELFF | TGTGCCAGCTCGTCCAGCGACCAAATTCACACCGGGGAGCTGTTTTTT
few | - | TRBJ2-5 | TRBV7-2 | CASSFAGKETQYF | TGTGCCAGCAGCTTCGCGGGGAAAGAGACCCAGTACTTC